This record concerns one T cell receptor (beta chain) sequence. The antigen is undetermined. The data are from a study of vaccination and CD4 T cells after COVID-19. Findings and limits, study-wide: Researchers looked at relatively few convalescent patients and had no early post-infection timepoints. Spike mono-reactivity marked 304 of 307 vaccine-specific clones in convalescent patients. The median number of SARS-CoV-2-reactive clonotypes increased from around 20 to 38, a change that did not reach significance.

TCRdb re-analysed the PCR reads in MiXCR, keeping a single row per CDR3 protein. The sample lists fewer than 20,000 distinct CDR3 sequences, 62% seen once, with over 1% in the top ten. Trimming took 6 bases from V and 6 from J; bases not matched to a gene: 8. CDR3 length: 13 amino acids. CDR1 and CDR2 (germline): DFQATT, SNEGSKA (reference sequence). This sequence originates from a human donor who had recovered from COVID-19. The rearrangement joins TRBV20-1 to TRBJ2-5; 9 nucleotides match TRBD2. The sequencing here drew on CD4+ T cells from blood, taken before SARS-CoV-2 vaccination. As DNA, the CDR3 is TGCAGTGCGCGAGCGGGAGGCCGGCAGACCCAGTACTTC. It translates to CSARAGGRQTQYF.